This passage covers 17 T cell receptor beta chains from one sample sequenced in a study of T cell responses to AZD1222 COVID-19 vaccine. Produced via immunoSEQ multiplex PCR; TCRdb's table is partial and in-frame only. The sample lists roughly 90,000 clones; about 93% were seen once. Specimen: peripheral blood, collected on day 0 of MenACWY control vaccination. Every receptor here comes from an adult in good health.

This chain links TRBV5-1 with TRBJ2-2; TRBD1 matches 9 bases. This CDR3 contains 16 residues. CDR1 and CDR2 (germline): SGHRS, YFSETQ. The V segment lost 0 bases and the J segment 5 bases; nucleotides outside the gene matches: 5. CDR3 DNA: TGCGCCAGCAGCTTGGCCGGGACAGGGAGGACCGGGGAGCTGTTTTTT. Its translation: CASSLAGTGRTGELFF.

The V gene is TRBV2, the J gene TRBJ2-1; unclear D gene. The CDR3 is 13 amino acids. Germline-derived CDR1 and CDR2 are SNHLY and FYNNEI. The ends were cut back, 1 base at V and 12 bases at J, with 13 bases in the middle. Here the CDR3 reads CASSEERLGRQFF. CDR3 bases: TGTGCCAGCAGTGAAGAAAGATTAGGTAGGCAGTTCTTC.

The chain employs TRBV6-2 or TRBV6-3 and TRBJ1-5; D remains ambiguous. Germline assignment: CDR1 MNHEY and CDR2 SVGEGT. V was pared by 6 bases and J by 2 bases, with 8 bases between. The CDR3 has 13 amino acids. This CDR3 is CASSVWGNQPQHF. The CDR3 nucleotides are TGTGCCAGCAGCGTTTGGGGCAATCAGCCCCAGCATTTT.

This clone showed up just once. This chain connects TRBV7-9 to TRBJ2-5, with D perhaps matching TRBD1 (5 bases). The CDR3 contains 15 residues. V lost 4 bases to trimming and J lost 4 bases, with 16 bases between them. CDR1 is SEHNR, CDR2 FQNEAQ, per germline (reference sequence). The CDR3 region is CASSSTQGMVETQYF. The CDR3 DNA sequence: TGTGCCAGCAGCTCTACTCAGGGTATGGTAGAGACCCAGTACTTC.

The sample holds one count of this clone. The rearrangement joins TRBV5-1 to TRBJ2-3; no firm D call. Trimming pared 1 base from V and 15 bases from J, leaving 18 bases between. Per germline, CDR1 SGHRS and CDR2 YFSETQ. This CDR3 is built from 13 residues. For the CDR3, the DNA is TGCGCCAGCAGCTTGATCGACTCGGTAGGCGGATATTTT. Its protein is CASSLIDSVGGYF.

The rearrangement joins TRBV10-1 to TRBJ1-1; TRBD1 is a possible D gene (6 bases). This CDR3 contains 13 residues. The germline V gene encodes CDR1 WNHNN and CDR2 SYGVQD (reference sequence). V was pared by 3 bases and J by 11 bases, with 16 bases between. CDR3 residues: CASSESGQGHAFF. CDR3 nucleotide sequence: TGCGCCAGCAGTGAATCCGGCCAGGGGCACGCTTTCTTT.

The CDR3 here is CASSEVGGTSGKENIQYF. CDR3 coding DNA: TGTGCCAGCAGTGAAGTTGGGGGGACTAGCGGGAAAGAAAACATTCAGTACTTC. This chain connects TRBV6-1 to TRBJ2-4; 13 bases fit TRBD2. Germline loops: CDR1 MNHNS, CDR2 SASEGT. J gave up 5 bases and V 1 base, and 8 bases lay outside the gene matches. There are 18 residues in the CDR3.

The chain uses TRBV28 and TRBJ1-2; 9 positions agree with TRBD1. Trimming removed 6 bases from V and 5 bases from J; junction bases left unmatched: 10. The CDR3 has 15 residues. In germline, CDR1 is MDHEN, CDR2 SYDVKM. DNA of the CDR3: TGTGCCAGCAGCCAGGGACAGGGTTTATATTATGGCTACACCTTC. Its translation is CASSQGQGLYYGYTF.

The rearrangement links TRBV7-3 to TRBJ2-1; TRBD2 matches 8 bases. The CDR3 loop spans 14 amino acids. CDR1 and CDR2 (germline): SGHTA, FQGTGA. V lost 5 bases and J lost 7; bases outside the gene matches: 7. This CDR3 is CASSPMSSGNEQFF. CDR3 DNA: TGTGCCAGCAGCCCGATGTCTAGCGGGAATGAGCAGTTCTTC.

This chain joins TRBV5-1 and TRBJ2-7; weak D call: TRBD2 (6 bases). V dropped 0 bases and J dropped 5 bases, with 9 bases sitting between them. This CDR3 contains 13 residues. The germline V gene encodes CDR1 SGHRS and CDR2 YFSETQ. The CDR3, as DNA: TGCGCCAGCAGCTTGGGTGGGGGGAACGAGCAGTACTTC. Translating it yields CASSLGGGNEQYF.

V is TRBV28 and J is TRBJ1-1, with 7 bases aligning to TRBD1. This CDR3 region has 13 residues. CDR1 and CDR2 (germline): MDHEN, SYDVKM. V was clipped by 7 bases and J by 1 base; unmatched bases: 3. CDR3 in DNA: TGTGCCAGCATACAGGGGAGGAACACTGAAGCTTTCTTT. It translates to CASIQGRNTEAFF.

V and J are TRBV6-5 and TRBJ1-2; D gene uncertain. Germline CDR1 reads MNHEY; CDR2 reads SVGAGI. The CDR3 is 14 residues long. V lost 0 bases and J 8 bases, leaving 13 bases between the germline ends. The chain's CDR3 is CASSYSVAGSGYTF. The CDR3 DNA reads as TGTGCCAGCAGTTACTCCGTTGCGGGTTCCGGCTACACCTTC.

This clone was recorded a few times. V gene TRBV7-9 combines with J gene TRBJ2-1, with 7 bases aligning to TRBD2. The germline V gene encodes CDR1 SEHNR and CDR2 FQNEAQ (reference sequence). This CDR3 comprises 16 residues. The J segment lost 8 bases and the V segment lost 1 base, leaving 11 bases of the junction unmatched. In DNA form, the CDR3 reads TGTGCCAGCAGCTTAGGGGGACTACTAAAGGTGCATGAGCAGTTCTTC. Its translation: CASSLGGLLKVHEQFF.

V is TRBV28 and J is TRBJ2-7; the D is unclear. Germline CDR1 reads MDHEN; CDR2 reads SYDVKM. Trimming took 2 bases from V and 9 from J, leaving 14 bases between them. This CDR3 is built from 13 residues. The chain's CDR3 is CASSLTELRRQYF. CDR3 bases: TGTGCCAGCAGTTTAACTGAGCTACGACGGCAGTACTTC.

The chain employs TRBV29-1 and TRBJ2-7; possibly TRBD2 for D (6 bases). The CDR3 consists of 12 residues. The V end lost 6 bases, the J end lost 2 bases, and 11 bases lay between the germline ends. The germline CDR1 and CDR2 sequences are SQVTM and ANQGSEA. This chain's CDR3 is CSVGTPPYEQYF. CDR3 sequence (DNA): TGCAGCGTGGGGACTCCTCCCTACGAGCAGTACTTC.

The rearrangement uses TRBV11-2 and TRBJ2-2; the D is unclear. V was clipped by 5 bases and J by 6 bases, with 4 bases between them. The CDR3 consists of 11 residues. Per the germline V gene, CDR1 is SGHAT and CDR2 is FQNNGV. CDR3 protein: CASSRPGELFF. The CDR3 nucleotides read TGTGCCAGCAGCCGGCCCGGGGAGCTGTTTTTT. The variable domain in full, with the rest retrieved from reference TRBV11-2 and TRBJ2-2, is EAGVAQSPRYKIIEKRQSVAFWCNPISGHATLYWYQQILGQGPKLLIQFQNNGVVDDSQLPKDRFSAERLKGVDSTLKIQPAKLEDSAVYLCASSRPGELFFGEGSRLTVL.

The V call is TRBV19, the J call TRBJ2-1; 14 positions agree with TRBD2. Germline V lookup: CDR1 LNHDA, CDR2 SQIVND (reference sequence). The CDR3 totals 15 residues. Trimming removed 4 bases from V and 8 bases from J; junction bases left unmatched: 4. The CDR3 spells CASSTLTSGRDEQFF. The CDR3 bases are TGTGCCAGTAGTACACTGACTAGCGGGAGGGATGAGCAGTTCTTC.